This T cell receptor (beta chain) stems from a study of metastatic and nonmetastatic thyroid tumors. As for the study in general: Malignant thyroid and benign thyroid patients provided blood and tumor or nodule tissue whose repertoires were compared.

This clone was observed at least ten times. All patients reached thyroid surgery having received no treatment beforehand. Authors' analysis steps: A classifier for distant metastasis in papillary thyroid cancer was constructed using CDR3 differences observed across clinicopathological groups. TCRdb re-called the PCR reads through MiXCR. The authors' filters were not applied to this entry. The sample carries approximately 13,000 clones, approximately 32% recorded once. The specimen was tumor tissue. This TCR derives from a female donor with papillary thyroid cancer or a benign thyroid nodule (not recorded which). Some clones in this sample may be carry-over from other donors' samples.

The CDR3 nucleotides are TGCAGTGCTAGAGCGGGGGAGGTGCCGGTAACTGGGGCCAACGTCCTGACTTTC. Its translation is CSARAGEVPVTGANVLTF. The V and J genes are TRBV20-1 and TRBJ2-6, with a possible D match to TRBD2 (6 bases). There are 18 residues in the CDR3. Germline assignment: CDR1 DFQATT and CDR2 SNEGSKA (reference sequence). Between the trimmed V and J ends, which lost 1 base and 2 bases, there was a span of 18 bases.